The clone carrying this T cell receptor (beta chain) was observed a few times. The target antigen is unknown. The V end was cut by 6 bases, the J end by 6 bases, with 6 bases between. Per the germline V gene, CDR1 is MNHEY and CDR2 is SMNVEV (reference sequence). CDR3 length equals 12 residues. This sample was included in a study of CD4+ T cells in melanoma. Regarding the study as a whole: Reportedly, melanoma neoantigen-specific CD4+ T cells showed varied differentiation states. A reported correlation linked neoantigen-specific CD4+ T cells to CD8+, macrophage and B cell function.

TCRdb keeps only in-frame clones here, not all; method: immunoSEQ multiplex PCR. The top ten clones hold around 14% of a sample with 9,900 or so clones, 55% to 75% of them seen once. The specimen sequenced was cells from a culture (not recorded whether cultured in vitro). This receptor was obtained from a human donor with melanoma. The V and J genes are TRBV27 and TRBJ1-6; D gene unclear. The CDR3 nucleotides read TGTGCCAGCAGAACAGCTAATTCACCCCTCCACTTT. This translates into CASRTANSPLHF.